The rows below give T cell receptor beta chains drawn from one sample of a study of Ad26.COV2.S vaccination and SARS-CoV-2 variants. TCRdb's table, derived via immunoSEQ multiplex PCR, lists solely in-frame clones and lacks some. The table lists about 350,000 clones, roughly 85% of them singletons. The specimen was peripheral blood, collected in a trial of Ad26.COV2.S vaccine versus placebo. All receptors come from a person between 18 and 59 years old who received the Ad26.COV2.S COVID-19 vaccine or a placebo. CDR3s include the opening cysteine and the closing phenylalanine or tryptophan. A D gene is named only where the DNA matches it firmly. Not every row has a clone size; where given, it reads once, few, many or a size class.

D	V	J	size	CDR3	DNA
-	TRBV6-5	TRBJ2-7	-	CASSYPGSREQYF	TGTGCCAGCAGTTATCCCGGTAGCCGTGAGCAGTACTTC
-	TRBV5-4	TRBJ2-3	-	CASSPGSQREDTQYF	TGTGCCAGCAGCCCAGGGTCCCAAAGGGAAGATACGCAGTATTTT
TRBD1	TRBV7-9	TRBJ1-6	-	CASSNRQGNNSPLHF	TGTGCCAGCAGCAACCGACAGGGTAACAATTCACCCCTCCACTTT
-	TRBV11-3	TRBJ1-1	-	CASSLGAGSTEAFF	TGTGCCAGCAGCTTAGGAGCAGGGAGTACTGAAGCTTTCTTT
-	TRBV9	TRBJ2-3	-	CASSVGQKRTDTQYF	TGTGCCAGCAGCGTGGGACAAAAGCGGACAGATACGCAGTATTTT
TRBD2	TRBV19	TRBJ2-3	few	CASSLFSGRGTDTQYF	TGTGCCAGTAGCCTGTTTAGCGGGAGAGGTACAGATACGCAGTATTTT
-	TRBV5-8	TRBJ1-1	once	CASSRGRGDTEAFF	TGTGCCAGCAGCCGGGGAAGGGGGGACACTGAAGCTTTCTTT
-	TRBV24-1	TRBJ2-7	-	CATSSSWVGIHEQYF	TGTGCCACCAGCTCTAGCTGGGTTGGGATCCACGAGCAGTACTTC
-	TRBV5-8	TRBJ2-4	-	CASSLGGGGNIQYF	TGTGCCAGCAGCTTGGGGGGCGGCGGAAACATTCAGTACTTC
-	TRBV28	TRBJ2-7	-	CASMPASYEQYF	TGTGCCAGCATGCCAGCATCCTACGAGCAGTACTTC
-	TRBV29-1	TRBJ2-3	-	CSVGKDRTALAQYF	TGCAGCGTCGGGAAAGACCGGACGGCTTTGGCGCAGTATTTT
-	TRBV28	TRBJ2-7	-	CASRDRGTHEQYF	TGTGCCAGCAGAGACCGGGGTACTCACGAGCAGTACTTC
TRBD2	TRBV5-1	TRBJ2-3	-	CASSFSGGRPGTDTQYF	TGCGCCAGCAGCTTCAGCGGGGGGAGGCCAGGCACAGATACGCAGTATTTT
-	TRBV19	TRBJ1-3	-	CASSMDPPETANSGNTIYF	TGTGCCAGTAGTATGGACCCCCCCGAGACAGCGAACTCTGGAAACACCATATATTTT
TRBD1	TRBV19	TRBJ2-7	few	CASSTGGYEQYF	TGTGCCAGTAGTACAGGGGGCTACGAGCAGTACTTC
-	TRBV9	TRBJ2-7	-	CASTARGSGEQYF	TGTGCCAGCACCGCCCGTGGGTCAGGTGAGCAGTACTTC
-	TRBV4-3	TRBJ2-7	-	CASSQDWASEIEYF	TGCGCCAGCAGCCAAGATTGGGCCAGTGAGATTGAGTACTTC
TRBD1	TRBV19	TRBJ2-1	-	CASSIDGQGPLGEQFF	TGTGCCAGTAGTATAGACGGACAGGGCCCCCTGGGTGAGCAGTTCTTC
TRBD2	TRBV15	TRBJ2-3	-	CATRPLAGVQYF	TGTGCCACCAGACCCCTAGCGGGAGTGCAGTATTTT
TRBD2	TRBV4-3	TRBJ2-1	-	CASSQDRERGLYNEQFF	TGCGCCAGCAGCCAAGACCGGGAGCGGGGACTCTACAATGAGCAGTTCTTC
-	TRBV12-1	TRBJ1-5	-	CASSACGMGPYSNQPQHF	TGTGCCAGCAGCGCTTGCGGGATGGGCCCTTATAGCAATCAGCCCCAGCATTTT
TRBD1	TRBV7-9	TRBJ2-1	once	CASSLTGAWDNEQFF	TGTGCCAGCAGTCTCACAGGGGCTTGGGACAATGAGCAGTTCTTC
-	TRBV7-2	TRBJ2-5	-	CASSLARSGETQYF	TGTGCCAGCAGCTTAGCCCGGTCCGGCGAGACCCAGTACTTC
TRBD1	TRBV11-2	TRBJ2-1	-	CASSSHLNRGQGRAREQFF	TGTGCCAGCAGCTCCCACCTAAACCGAGGACAGGGAAGGGCAAGGGAGCAGTTCTTC
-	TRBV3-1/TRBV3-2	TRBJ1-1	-	CASGDLNTEAFF	TGTGCCAGCGGCGATCTGAACACTGAAGCTTTCTTT
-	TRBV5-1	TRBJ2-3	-	CASSSRGGTDTQYF	TGCGCCAGCAGCTCCCGAGGGGGCACAGATACGCAGTATTTT
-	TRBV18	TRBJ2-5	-	CASSRRTFTQETQYF	TGTGCCAGCTCACGAAGGACTTTTACTCAAGAGACCCAGTACTTC
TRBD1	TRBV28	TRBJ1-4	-	CASSLGLPDRGLFF	TGTGCCAGCAGTTTAGGTCTCCCGGACAGGGGACTGTTTTTT
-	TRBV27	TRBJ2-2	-	CASGATYTGELFF	TGTGCCAGCGGGGCGACATACACCGGGGAGCTGTTTTTT
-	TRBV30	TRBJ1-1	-	CAHTNTEAFF	TGTGCCCATACGAACACTGAAGCTTTCTTT
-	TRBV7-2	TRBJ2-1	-	CASSLFPGTSYNEQFF	TGTGCCAGCAGCCTGTTTCCAGGCACCTCCTACAATGAGCAGTTCTTC
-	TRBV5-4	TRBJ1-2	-	CASSGRKNGDYGYTF	TGTGCCAGCAGCGGCCGGAAGAACGGAGACTATGGCTACACCTTC
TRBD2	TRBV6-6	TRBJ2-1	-	CASSYSPSGGYNEQFF	TGTGCCAGCAGTTACTCTCCTAGCGGGGGGTACAATGAGCAGTTCTTC
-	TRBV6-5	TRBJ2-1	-	CASSYGWGISYNEQFF	TGTGCCAGCAGTTACGGGTGGGGGATTAGCTACAATGAGCAGTTCTTC
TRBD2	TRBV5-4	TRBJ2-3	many	CASSLLAGHTDTQYF	TGTGCCAGCAGCTTGCTAGCGGGGCACACAGATACGCAGTATTTT
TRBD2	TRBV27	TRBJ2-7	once	CASSLERGYEQYF	TGTGCCAGCAGTTTAGAGCGGGGCTACGAGCAGTACTTC
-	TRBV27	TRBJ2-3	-	CASKPFSQGLDTQYF	TGTGCCAGCAAACCTTTTTCCCAGGGTTTGGATACGCAGTATTTT
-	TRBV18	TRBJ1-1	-	CASSPVGALRTEAFF	TGTGCCAGCTCACCGGTGGGGGCACTGAGGACTGAAGCTTTCTTT
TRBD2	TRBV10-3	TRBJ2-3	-	CAISGGASGSGLGTDTQYF	TGTGCCATCAGTGGGGGGGCTAGCGGGAGTGGGTTGGGCACAGATACGCAGTATTTT
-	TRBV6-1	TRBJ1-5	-	CASSEQGSGQPQHF	TGTGCCAGCAGTGAACAGGGTTCTGGACAGCCCCAGCATTTT
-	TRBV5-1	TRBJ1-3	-	CASSLAGQRSGNTIYF	TGCGCCAGCAGCTTGGCCGGACAGCGCTCTGGAAACACCATATATTTT
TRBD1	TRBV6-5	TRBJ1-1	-	CASSYNRGIEAFF	TGTGCCAGCAGTTACAACAGGGGGATAGAAGCTTTCTTT
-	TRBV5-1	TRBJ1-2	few	CASSLRGGDGSYTF	TGCGCCAGCAGCTTGCGTGGCGGGGATGGAAGCTACACCTTC
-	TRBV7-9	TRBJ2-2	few	CASSSEGGELFF	TGTGCCAGCAGCTCAGAGGGCGGGGAGCTGTTTTTT
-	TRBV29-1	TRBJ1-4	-	CSVGRAGGAGEKLFF	TGCAGCGTTGGTCGAGCGGGGGGCGCAGGGGAGAAACTGTTTTTT
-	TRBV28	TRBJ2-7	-	CACQQGIGHEQYF	TGTGCCTGCCAACAGGGCATTGGGCACGAGCAGTACTTC
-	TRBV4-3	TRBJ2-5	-	CASSQAPLETQYF	TGCGCCAGCAGCCAAGCCCCCTTAGAGACCCAGTACTTC
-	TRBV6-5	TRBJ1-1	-	CASSTTGGGWTEAFF	TGTGCCAGCTCAACGACTGGTGGGGGATGGACTGAAGCTTTCTTT
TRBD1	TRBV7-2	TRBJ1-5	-	CASSLSDRARGPQHF	TGTGCCAGCAGCTTAAGTGACAGGGCTCGAGGGCCCCAGCATTTT
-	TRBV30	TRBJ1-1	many	CAWRGRGRTEAFF	TGTGCCTGGAGAGGGCGGGGAAGGACTGAAGCTTTCTTT
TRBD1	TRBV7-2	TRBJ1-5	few	CASSLATGQQPQHF	TGTGCCAGCAGCTTAGCGACAGGGCAGCAGCCCCAGCATTTT
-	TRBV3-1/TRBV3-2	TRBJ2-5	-	CASSQRTRQETQYF	TGTGCCAGCAGCCAACGTACCCGCCAAGAGACCCAGTACTTC